Sequencing of this TCR beta chain was carried out in a study of cytomegalovirus exposure and HLA in healthy donors (dated by TCRdb to 2017 to 2019). Regarding the complete study: An earlier analysis of 587 of the donors reported around 280 Gb of sequence data and some 110 million unique TCR beta sequences obtained from approximately 180 million T cells. The study was designed to test whether signatures of past pathogen exposure could be identified by cataloging public T cell receptors. A later analysis re-examined previously published TCR beta repertoires from just over 650 donors and added high-resolution HLA genotyping to investigate patterns of TCR occurrence. A later genetic analysis took genome-wide SNP genotypes for about 55% of the 666 donors and used that subset as a discovery cohort. Typing coverage varied by locus: roughly 620-640 donors for A, B, C, DRB1 and DQB1; more than 500 for DQA1; nearly 610 for DPA1; 450 to 480 for DPB1. An early release that covered roughly 600 HLA-typed donors contained around 300 gigabases of sequencing data and 70 million to 100 million unique TCR sequences. Both class I and class II loci were covered by HLA typing, at four-digit resolution. Donor age, sex, ethnicity and CMV serostatus were collected together with the repertoire data. Using immunosequencing, the study profiled T cell repertoires from 640 or so subjects and related those repertoires to cytomegalovirus serostatus. In an earlier analysis of 587 of the donors, high-throughput TCR beta sequencing was used to judge whether each TCR beta V gene segment behaved as functional or pseudogenic. Of the 300 to 400 genotyped donors, about 84% fell in the genetic ancestry cluster associated with self-reported Caucasian donors. In the later analysis, no new phenotypic data were used to find candidate immune exposures; instead, reliance was placed on TCR beta sequences and their occurrence across donors. Besides the first cohort of approximately 670 subjects, a separate validation cohort made up of 120 or so different subjects was used. Because of strong linkage in the cohort, roughly five DR-DQ haplotypes were treated as single units for association and clustering. All discovery cohort repertoires had been generated on a single sequencing platform. High-throughput TCR immunosequencing, statistical association of individual TCRs with disease status, and machine learning were combined to predict cytomegalovirus infection status. Across roughly 420 genotyped donors of the cohort, an average of about 200,000 unique TCR beta nucleotide sequences per donor were sequenced, and roughly 20% of those sequences were non-productive.

The full study reports these points: A few of the identified cytomegalovirus-associated TCR beta chains were confirmed in vitro to be specific for cytomegalovirus antigens. Broadly in line with IMGT annotations, most TCR beta V segments showed up in productive rearrangements about 87% or about 30% of the time in an earlier analysis of some 590 of the donors. In a later genetic analysis, fewer N-insertions in productive TCRs were reported among donors in an Asian-associated ancestry cluster than the roughly 700-donor mean. A further reported finding was that TCR beta sequences accurately predicted the HLA-A and HLA-B alleles for most subjects in the first cohort. Compared with equally common non-associated chains, HLA-associated TCR beta chains in a later analysis were more clonally expanded and had lower generation probabilities. An association between a missense DCLRE1C variant and V-gene and J-gene trimming of TCR beta chains was found in a later genetic analysis and replicated in an independent cohort. When HLA alleles, especially DR and DQ, strongly co-occurred, attributing TCR associations to individual alleles was difficult. A later analysis found that most CMV-associated TCR beta chains appeared HLA-restricted, with HLA associations seemingly driven largely by CMV exposure. In a later analysis, TCR association rates were found to vary across HLA loci, with the most associated TCRs seen for DRB1 alleles and the fewest for HLA-C alleles. While some public TCRs were present in many individuals, most TCR sequences turned up only very rarely across donors. In the study, around 150 TCR beta chains were listed as associated with cytomegalovirus. CMV serostatus was the only immune exposure information available for the cohort. A cluster of highly shared sequence variants was judged likely to be a technical artifact of the sequencing pipeline. In a later analysis, several top co-occurrence clusters were reported to appear linked to parvovirus B19, influenza, CMV and Epstein-Barr virus. The cohort was sequenced for TCR beta chains only, and without alpha or paired-chain data the features that could be detected were limited. The authors suggested that the approach could potentially be extended to other disease states and immunological phenotypes. A later analysis associated about 17,000 TCR beta sequences with specific HLA alleles at a false discovery rate of 0.05. Linkage disequilibrium might explain the correlated functional status among segregating V segments, but an unknown experimental factor could not be ruled out. The presence/absence analyses assumed that sequencing depth was roughly uniform across donors, and that assumption may not be true. The 87-base-pair reads could not distinguish some IMGT-functional V segments, including TRBV6-2 and TRBV6-3, so those segments were excluded. The classifier was reported to diagnose cytomegalovirus status with high specificity and sensitivity in both the original cohort and the validation cohort. Because HLA typing was missing for some donors at each locus, association tests included only the typed subset. Because counts were too low, about 18 rarely observed V segments, including chromosome 9 orphons, were excluded from the earlier analysis of fewer than 650 of the donors.

Libraries were made using the immunoSEQ multiplex PCR assay. The multiplex PCR relied on a mix of 60 forward primers for TCR Vbeta segments and 13 reverse primers for TCR Jbeta segments. The CDR3 region of rearranged TCR beta genes was amplified from genomic DNA by a multiplex PCR assay. The Illumina HiSeq System was used to sequence the amplified TCR beta libraries as 87-base-pair reads. In the source study's methods: Across the 600 to 700 repertoires, a later analysis counted about 81 million unique TCR beta chains, around 10 million of which were shared by at least two donors. A nearest-neighbor algorithm error-corrected the raw reads and collapsed the reads into unique sequences, merging closely related sequences to remove PCR and sequencing errors. V, D and J gene segments were assigned by aligning CDR3 sequences to IMGT reference sequences. For a sequence to be retained, a match of at least six nucleotides was required to both a V gene segment and a J gene segment. A rearrangement counted as productive if the CDR3 had no stop codons and remained in frame with V and J, and every other rearrangement counted as non-productive. CDR3 was defined according to IMGT convention as the region running from the second conserved V-encoded cysteine to the conserved J-encoded phenylalanine. The earlier analysis of a few hundred of the donors excluded sequences that lacked an unambiguous match to a single V gene segment. An earlier analysis of 450 to 650 of the donors called V segments functional above 56.7% productive rearrangements and segregating when the between-donor standard deviation exceeded 5%. A statistical classification framework was developed to diagnose cytomegalovirus status using the catalog of TCR beta chain sequences. V and J gene assignment, in a later analysis, came from comparing TCR nucleotide sequences with IMGT/GENE-DB human TR gene sequences. The TCRdist pipeline was used in a later analysis to assign CDR3 sequences and most-parsimonious VDJ recombination scenarios. In a later analysis, every TCR beta chain was defined by the combination of its CDR3 amino acid sequence and its V-gene family, and reads without a unique V-gene family were dropped. As a way to deal with suspected cross-contamination and a sequencing artifact, a later analysis dropped 450 to 600 nucleotide sequences that were highly shared and had low generation probability. In a later analysis, a clonal expansion index for each public chain was calculated from normalized within-repertoire ranks of inferred template counts. A later analysis computed generation probabilities with a VDJ recombination model fitted to out-of-frame rearrangements, and checked the results against IGoR. Hypergeometric tests were used in a later analysis to score TCR-TCR, TCR-HLA and TCR-CMV co-occurrence, with a repertoire-size bias correction applied to the TCR pairs. To estimate false discovery rates, a later analysis permuted the HLA or CMV assignments 20 times. In a later analysis, co-occurring TCRs were grouped using DBSCAN, with TCRdist sequence similarity added in when clustering inside HLA-allele-positive subsets. Repertoires with fewer than 30,000 or more than 120,000 public chains were left out of co-occurrence clustering, as were five repertoires with anomalous nucleotide sharing. TCRdb re-hosts the immuneACCESS table, in-frame sequences only. Its copies lack some clones; in the studies checked, an unresolved V gene accounts for under half of them, and the cause for the rest is not known. V, J and clone size are taken as reported in that table, and D and trimming were inferred from the DNA itself. The sample profile shows around 97,000 clones; approximately 79% of them were found once. Roughly 4% of the sample is in the top ten clones.

The CDR3 contains 14 residues, cysteine and phenylalanine counted. The sequence is cut down to CDR3 DNA, 42 bases in frame from base 1. V lost 7 bases and J lost 0 bases; the stretch between them is 9 bases long. CDR1 and CDR2 (LNHDA, SQIVND) derive from the germline V gene (reference sequence). About this clone: Its target antigen remains unknown. Base quality data are lacking; no much larger clone is found one base away.

The cohort comprised some 700 healthy bone marrow donors. At the time of sampling, all cohort members were nominally healthy, though unrecorded immune exposures were likely present. The donor was CMV seropositive and belonged to the group of over 250 seropositive cohort members. Every donor gave a peripheral blood sample, and the peripheral blood mononuclear cells from that sample were used for TCR beta sequencing. The Qiagen DNeasy Blood Extraction Kit was used to extract genomic DNA from the blood cell samples. The rearranged segments are TRBV19 and TRBJ2-2; matching of 6 bases hints at TRBD2 as the D gene. The sequenced material came from PBMCs. This sequence originates from a man in his fifties in good health and CMV-seropositive. The sequenced DNA: TGTGCCAGTAATAGCGGAGCGAACACCGGGGAGCTGTTTTTT. This codes for CASNSGANTGELFF.